A single sample is the source of the 23 T cell receptor beta chains below, sequenced in a study of T cell repertoires in cytomegalovirus infection. MiXCR, applied by TCRdb to the reads, yields one record per CDR3 protein. The repertoire includes some 500,000 distinct CDR3 sequences, roughly a third of them detected once, and 15% to 20% sits in the top ten. The antigens of these receptors remain unknown. The sequences come from cultured PBMCs, collected from culture after CMV antigen stimulation. The receptors derive from a human donor in good health (CMV status not recorded). Some clones in this sample may be carry-over from other donors' samples.

The V gene is TRBV19, the J gene TRBJ2-6; D unresolved. Germline lookup yields CDR1 LNHDA and CDR2 SQIVND (reference sequence). V lost 5 bases, J lost 5 bases, and 4 bases lay in between. The CDR3 is 12 amino acids. CDR3 sequence (DNA): TGTGCCAGTAGTCCCAGGGCCAACGTCCTGACTTTC. As protein: CASSPRANVLTF.

This clonotype was detected a few times. CDR3 amino acids: CASSRAGGPYNEQFF. The CDR3 DNA reads as TGTGCCAGTAGTAGAGCGGGAGGGCCATACAATGAGCAGTTCTTC. This rearrangement joins TRBV19 to TRBJ2-1; 10 bases are shared with TRBD2. V was clipped by 4 bases and J by 4 bases; unmatched bases: 4. CDR3 length: 15 amino acids. Germline-derived CDR1 and CDR2 are LNHDA and SQIVND (reference sequence).

The gene calls are TRBV5-1 and TRBJ2-3, with D possibly matching TRBD2 (6 bases). The CDR3 runs to 15 residues. Germline V gives CDR1 SGHRS, CDR2 YFSETQ. Trimming removed 5 bases from V and 6 bases from J, with 19 bases in between. The CDR3 region has the DNA TGCGCCAGCAGGGAGACTAGTGCTCTACGGGATACGCAGTATTTT. It codes for CASRETSALRDTQYF.

This clonotype was recorded at least ten times. The rearrangement uses TRBV7-2 and TRBJ2-1; 9 nucleotides match TRBD2. V lost 3 bases, J lost 1 base, and 1 base stayed unmatched. This CDR3 is built from 15 residues. Germline V gene sequence: CDR1 SGHTA, CDR2 FQGNSA. CDR3 region: CASSFAGGSYNEQFF. CDR3 bases: TGTGCCAGCAGCTTCGCGGGAGGGTCCTACAATGAGCAGTTCTTC.

The chain is built from TRBV18 and TRBJ1-1; the match to TRBD1 covers 7 bases. Germline loops: CDR1 KGHSH, CDR2 LQKENI. This CDR3 contains 13 residues. V lost 6 bases, J lost 4 bases, and 5 bases stayed unmatched. This CDR3 reads CASSTGLGTEAFF. CDR3 nucleotide sequence: TGTGCCAGCTCGACAGGGCTTGGCACTGAAGCTTTCTTT.

Comment on this clonotype: The junction shows a germline mismatch at one end, possibly a read error. The CDR3 sequence is CASSYQTGEDSF. DNA of the CDR3: TGTGCCAGCAGCTACCAGACTGGCGAGGACTCCTTC. V usage is TRBV7-2 and J usage is TRBJ2-7; a possible D gene is TRBD2 (5 bases). The germline gives CDR1 SGHTA, CDR2 FQGNSA. This CDR3 has 12 amino acids.

CDR3 residues: CASSFGMPGANVLTF. For the CDR3, the DNA is TGTGCCAGCAGCTTCGGGATGCCTGGGGCCAACGTCCTGACTTTC. The gene calls are TRBV28 and TRBJ2-6; possible D gene TRBD2, 5 bases. The CDR3 is 15 residues long. Germline values: CDR1 MDHEN, CDR2 SYDVKM. The V end was cut by 6 bases, the J end by 2 bases, with 11 bases between.

This clonotype was seen only a few times. The chain has TRBV20-1 and TRBJ2-1; D gene uncertain. The CDR3 runs 12 residues. The ends were cut back, 6 bases at V and 3 bases at J, with 9 bases in the middle. Germline loops: CDR1 DFQATT, CDR2 SNEGSKA (reference sequence). The CDR3 protein is CSAATFYNEQFF. CDR3 nucleotide sequence: TGCAGTGCCGCTACTTTCTACAATGAGCAGTTCTTC.

This clonotype was found a few times. The chain couples TRBV6-6 to TRBJ2-1, with 9 bases aligning to TRBD1. The CDR3 has 14 amino acids. CDR1 is MNHNY and CDR2 is SVGAGI in the germline V gene (reference sequence). The ends lost 6 bases at V and 7 bases at J; junction bases unmatched: 7. CDR3 DNA sequence: TGTGCCAGCAGACCACAGGGGGCGCGGAATGAGCAGTTCTTC. This translates into CASRPQGARNEQFF.

The chain has TRBV2 and TRBJ1-1; tentative D call: TRBD1 (5 bases). This CDR3 contains 14 residues. Trimming stripped 2 bases from V and 4 bases from J, with 11 bases between. Per the germline V gene, CDR1 is SNHLY and CDR2 is FYNNEI. CDR3 bases: TGTGCCAGCAGTGAAACGGGGGGGAGCACTGAAGCTTTCTTT. It encodes CASSETGGSTEAFF.

In its sample, this clonotype was seen many times. The V and J genes are TRBV7-2 and TRBJ2-2; D ambiguous. The V end was cut by 2 bases, the J end by 2 bases, with 9 bases between. This CDR3 spans 15 amino acids. The germline V gene encodes CDR1 SGHTA and CDR2 FQGNSA. The CDR3 coding sequence is TGTGCCAGCAGCTTAACCAGGACCAACACCGGGGAGCTGTTTTTT. The encoded protein is CASSLTRTNTGELFF.

This clonotype was picked up a small number of times. The chain recombines TRBV19 with TRBJ2-2; TRBD2 agrees at 14 bases. CDR1 is LNHDA and CDR2 is SQIVND in the germline V gene (reference sequence). The ends lost 3 bases at V and 7 bases at J; junction bases unmatched: 22. The CDR3 spans 22 residues. The DNA of the CDR3 is TGTGCCAGTAGTATCCCCGGACTAGCGGGAGGAATTCTCCCCCGCGGTGGCGGGGAGCTGTTTTTT. This codes for CASSIPGLAGGILPRGGGELFF.

The chain has TRBV29-1 and TRBJ2-3; possible D gene TRBD2, 6 bases. The CDR3 is 14 amino acids. V was trimmed by 4 bases and J by 2 bases, leaving 13 bases between them. The germline V gene encodes CDR1 SQVTM and CDR2 ANQGSEA. The CDR3, as DNA: TGCAGCGTTGGTAGAGCGGGCCTCACAGATACGCAGTATTTT. It yields the protein CSVGRAGLTDTQYF.

The rearrangement uses TRBV6-1 and TRBJ2-6, with TRBD2 as a possible D gene (6 bases). V lost 7 bases and J 4 bases, leaving 23 bases between the germline ends. Germline lookup yields CDR1 MNHNS and CDR2 SASEGT. This CDR3 is 18 amino acids long. The CDR3 here is CASIGGTASLLGANVLTF. CDR3 DNA sequence: TGTGCCAGCATAGGAGGGACTGCCTCACTCTTGGGGGCCAACGTCCTGACTTTC.

The chain links TRBV7-8 to TRBJ2-1; a possible D gene is TRBD2 (6 bases). Germline CDR1 is SGHVS and CDR2 is FQNEAQ. The V gene lost 2 bases and the J gene lost 6 bases, with 17 bases spanning the gap. This CDR3 comprises 16 residues. Here the CDR3 reads CASSLLPGLPINEQFF. CDR3 nucleotides: TGTGCCAGCAGCTTACTCCCGGGACTGCCCATCAATGAGCAGTTCTTC.

The V gene is TRBV7-7, the J gene TRBJ2-3; 12 nucleotides match TRBD2. Germline trimming cut 5 bases from V and 7 bases from J; bases unmatched to any gene: 7. This CDR3 region has 15 residues. Germline V lookup: CDR1 SSHAT, CDR2 FNYEAQ (reference sequence). CDR3 residues: CASSPGLAGRNTQYF. The CDR3, as DNA: TGTGCCAGCAGCCCCGGACTAGCGGGAAGGAATACGCAGTATTTT.

The chain employs TRBV19 and TRBJ2-5, with D tentatively TRBD1 or TRBD2 (6 bases each). The CDR3 runs 14 residues. V shed 7 bases and J shed 1 base, with 13 bases lying between them. Looked up from germline, CDR1 is LNHDA and CDR2 is SQIVND (reference sequence). CDR3 nucleotides: TGTGCCAGTACCCCAGGGGACTCCCAAGAGACCCAGTACTTC. Amino acid sequence: CASTPGDSQETQYF.

V is TRBV11-1 and J is TRBJ2-7; 9 bases are a match to TRBD2. The CDR3 contains 14 residues. The junction had 10 bases not matched to a gene; V was cut back by 6 bases and J by 7 bases. Looked up from germline, CDR1 is SGHAT and CDR2 is FQDESV (reference sequence). This CDR3 is CASRSSGGFREQYV. In DNA, the CDR3 is TGTGCCAGCAGAAGTAGCGGGGGCTTTAGAGAGCAGTACGTC.

In this sample, this clonotype turned up a few times. The chain has TRBV6-6 and TRBJ2-5, with D perhaps matching TRBD2 (7 bases). The germline gives CDR1 MNHNY, CDR2 SVGAGI (reference sequence). Between the trimmed V and J ends, which lost 7 bases and 6 bases, there was a span of 18 bases. The CDR3 covers 14 residues. CDR3 loop: CASTTGEGGKTQYF. The CDR3 DNA sequence: TGTGCCAGCACAACCGGAGAGGGGGGGAAGACCCAGTACTTC.

V usage is TRBV5-1 and J usage is TRBJ2-1; the D gene could be TRBD1 or TRBD2 (7 bases each). Germline CDR1 and CDR2: SGHRS and YFSETQ. Trimming took off 3 bases at V and 11 bases at J, with 30 bases between the two ends. The CDR3 extends over 18 amino acids. The CDR3 region is CASSWVRAGGDSMNQQFF. The CDR3 DNA reads TGCGCCAGCAGCTGGGTACGAGCAGGGGGGGATAGTATGAATCAGCAGTTCTTC.

For the CDR3, the DNA is TGTGCCAGCAGCTTCTCAGGCGGAAACACCGGGGAGCTGTTTTTT. It specifies CASSFSGGNTGELFF. This sequence joins TRBV7-8 and TRBJ2-2; D ambiguous. Germline-derived CDR1 and CDR2 are SGHVS and FQNEAQ. Trimming cost V 3 bases and J 2 bases, with 10 bases left between them. CDR3 size: 15 residues.

Written as DNA, the CDR3 is TGTGCCAGCAGCTCTCTCCCCCCTGGGGCCAACGTCCTGACTTTC. As protein: CASSSLPPGANVLTF. The chain links TRBV7-9 to TRBJ2-6; no reliable D call. The CDR3 consists of 15 residues. With 4 bases removed from V and 2 bases from J, the gap between germline ends came to 9 bases. Germline CDR1 reads SEHNR; CDR2 reads FQNEAQ (reference sequence).

This clonotype was observed at least ten times. This rearrangement joins TRBV28 to TRBJ2-5; D is tentatively TRBD1 or TRBD2 (6 bases each). Per the germline V gene, CDR1 is MDHEN and CDR2 is SYDVKM. The CDR3 extends over 15 amino acids. The V end lost 8 bases, the J end lost 2 bases, and 18 bases lay between the germline ends. CDR3 loop: CASRFSRGGQETQYF. CDR3 sequence (DNA): TGTGCCAGCCGATTTAGCAGGGGAGGACAAGAGACCCAGTACTTC. The full variable domain, completed using reference TRBV28 and TRBJ2-5, is DVKVTQSSRYLVKRTGEKVFLECVQDMDHENMFWYRQDPGLGLRLIYFSYDVKMKEKGDIPEGYSVSREKKERFSLILESASTNQTSMYLCASRFSRGGQETQYFGPGTRLLVL.